The 27 T cell receptor beta chains reported below all come from one sample, sequenced in a study of technical replicates of blood from several donors. Sequencing was performed with immunoSEQ multiplex PCR; in TCRdb, only in-frame clones are kept and a portion is missing. The table includes tens of thousands of clones, just under 90% detected once. Sequences were obtained from PBMCs. These receptors were obtained from a human donor in good health. Some clones in this sample may be carry-over from other donors' samples.

This sequence joins TRBV6-5 and TRBJ2-7; the match to TRBD2 covers 7 bases. The CDR3 extends over 16 amino acids. Trimming at V came to 2 bases and at J to 2 bases, leaving 9 bases not matched to a gene. The germline CDR1 and CDR2 sequences are MNHEY and SVGAGI. The CDR3 nucleotides are TGTGCCAGCAGTTACGCGGCGGGAGTTATAACCTACGAGCAGTACTTC. Its translation: CASSYAAGVITYEQYF.

This sequence joins TRBV7-3 and TRBJ1-6; D ambiguous. CDR3 length: 15 amino acids. Trimming took 5 bases from V and 3 from J, leaving 11 bases between them. The germline V gene encodes CDR1 SGHTA and CDR2 FQGTGA. The chain's CDR3 is CASSMYRYYNSPLHF. The CDR3 DNA reads TGTGCCAGCAGCATGTACAGATACTATAATTCACCCCTCCACTTT.

The chain links TRBV5-1 to TRBJ2-6, with 13 bases fitting TRBD2. The CDR3 is 17 amino acids. With 4 bases clipped from V and 2 bases from J, the junction kept 3 bases outside the gene matches. In germline, CDR1 is SGHRS, CDR2 YFSETQ. DNA of the CDR3: TGCGCCAGCAGCGGGGGACTAGCGGGGACTGGGGCCAACGTCCTGACTTTC. The encoded protein is CASSGGLAGTGANVLTF.

The V and J genes are TRBV5-4 and TRBJ2-3; 14 bases fit TRBD2. Trimming at V came to 3 bases and at J to 2 bases, leaving 5 bases not matched to a gene. CDR3 size: 17 residues. Germline CDR1 SGHNT, CDR2 YYREEE (reference sequence). The CDR3 sequence is CASSSRTSGRLTDTQYF. The CDR3 DNA follows: TGTGCCAGCAGCTCACGGACTAGCGGGAGGCTCACAGATACGCAGTATTTT.

This clone was counted a single time. The chain combines TRBV6-5 with TRBJ1-6; the match to TRBD1 covers 7 bases. The CDR3 runs to 13 residues. J lost 11 bases, V lost 4 bases, and 5 bases had no gene match. CDR1 is MNHEY and CDR2 is SVGAGI in the germline V gene. The CDR3 DNA follows: TGTGCCAGCAGTTCCTCGGGACAGACACCCCTCCACTTT. Translating it yields CASSSSGQTPLHF.

The J gene is TRBJ1-4, the V gene TRBV7-8, with TRBD1 as a possible D gene (5 bases). Trimming stripped 2 bases from V and 3 bases from J, with 13 bases between. The CDR3 contains 16 residues. Germline V gene sequence: CDR1 SGHVS, CDR2 FQNEAQ. The CDR3 DNA is TGTGCCAGCAGCTTACTTAGACAGACCTCTAATGAAAAACTGTTTTTT. It is translated as CASSLLRQTSNEKLFF.

This chain joins TRBV11-3 and TRBJ1-1, with 9 bases fitting TRBD1. The germline gives CDR1 SGHNT, CDR2 YENEEA. This CDR3 region has 14 residues. The ends lost 3 bases at V and 1 base at J; junction bases unmatched: 0. The DNA for the CDR3 is TGTGCCAGCAGCTTGGGACAGGGGAACACTGAAGCTTTCTTT. Its translation is CASSLGQGNTEAFF.

V and J are TRBV6-5 and TRBJ1-2; D unresolved. Trimming took off 5 bases at V and 9 bases at J, with 22 bases between the two ends. Germline-derived CDR1 and CDR2 are MNHEY and SVGAGI. This CDR3 has 15 amino acids. CDR3 sequence: CASSPTYGSGRSYTF. As DNA, the CDR3 is TGTGCCAGCAGTCCCACGTATGGAAGCGGGCGCAGCTACACCTTC.

For the CDR3, the DNA is TGTGCCAGCAGCCAGCGGGACGGCCAAAATGAAAAACTGTTTTTT. Encoded protein: CASSQRDGQNEKLFF. The chain couples TRBV4-2 to TRBJ1-4; tentatively, D is TRBD1 (5 bases). Germline V gene data show CDR1 as LGHNA and CDR2 as YNFKEQ. V lost 3 bases, J lost 5 bases, and 13 bases lay in between. The CDR3 extends over 15 amino acids.

J is TRBJ1-5 and V is TRBV19, with TRBD1 matching 7 bases. With 5 bases clipped from V and 4 bases from J, the junction kept 8 bases outside the gene matches. CDR1 is LNHDA, CDR2 SQIVND, per germline (reference sequence). The CDR3 is 15 residues long. CDR3 loop: CASSVQGLGNQPQHF. CDR3 sequence (DNA): TGTGCCAGTAGTGTACAGGGGCTGGGGAATCAGCCCCAGCATTTT.

V and J are TRBV10-3 and TRBJ1-6, with no clear D. The CDR3 runs 15 residues. Trimming left V 2 bases short and J 0 bases short, with 5 bases between. In germline, CDR1 is ENHRY, CDR2 SYGVKD. CDR3 residues: CAISEPSSYNSPLHF. CDR3 DNA sequence: TGTGCCATCAGTGAGCCGAGCTCCTATAATTCACCCCTCCACTTT.

The V gene is TRBV4-3, the J gene TRBJ2-7, with 7 bases lining up with TRBD1. The germline V gene has CDR1 LGHNA and CDR2 YSLEER. The length of the CDR3 is 14 residues. V was clipped by 0 bases and J by 6 bases; unmatched bases: 5. CDR3 sequence: CASSQEGRTGEQYF. CDR3 bases: TGCGCCAGCAGCCAAGAAGGCAGGACAGGCGAGCAGTACTTC.

This sequence joins TRBV18 and TRBJ1-2, with TRBD1 matching over 11 bases. J gave up 2 bases and V 3 bases, and 8 bases lay outside the gene matches. This CDR3 is built from 17 residues. CDR1 KGHSH and CDR2 LQKENI come from the germline V gene. The DNA for the CDR3 is TGTGCCAGCTCACCCCCCGGGACAGGGGGGGCGAACTATGGCTACACCTTC. The encoded protein is CASSPPGTGGANYGYTF.

The CDR3 is CASRRTGDNEKLFF. CDR3 bases: TGTGCCAGCAGAAGGACAGGGGACAATGAAAAACTGTTTTTT. The gene calls are TRBV27 and TRBJ1-4; 9 bases are shared with TRBD1. The CDR3 has 14 amino acids. From germline, CDR1 is MNHEY and CDR2 SMNVEV (reference sequence). V trimming: 6 bases; J trimming: 5 bases; junction bases outside the gene matches: 4.

The chain carries TRBV7-2 and TRBJ2-7, with D perhaps TRBD2 (6 bases). CDR1 is SGHTA and CDR2 is FQGNSA in the germline V gene. CDR3 length: 13 residues. With 5 bases removed from V and 2 bases from J, the gap between germline ends came to 10 bases. DNA of the CDR3: TGTGCCAGCAGCCGCCGGGGGACCTACGAGCAGTACTTC. It is translated as CASSRRGTYEQYF.

The V call is TRBV15, the J call TRBJ2-1; D is undetermined. The CDR3 extends over 15 amino acids. The V and J ends lost 2 bases and 3 bases respectively, with 11 bases between them. Germline CDR1 and CDR2: LNHNV and YYDKDF (reference sequence). In nucleotides, the CDR3 is TGTGCCACCAGCAGACGATTGGCCCTCTACAATGAGCAGTTCTTC. Amino acids: CATSRRLALYNEQFF.

This chain uses TRBV4-2 with TRBJ1-5, with 7 bases aligning to TRBD1. This CDR3 is built from 18 residues. Germline loops: CDR1 LGHNA, CDR2 YNFKEQ. Germline trimming cut 0 bases from V and 2 bases from J; bases unmatched to any gene: 10. CDR3 bases: TGTGCCAGCAGCCAAGATTGGGTAGGCAGGGGGGGCAATCAGCCCCAGCATTTT. This translates into CASSQDWVGRGGNQPQHF.

This rearrangement joins TRBV7-2 to TRBJ2-5; D perhaps matches TRBD2 (6 bases). Trimming pared 5 bases from V and 3 bases from J, leaving 13 bases between. CDR1 SGHTA and CDR2 FQGNSA come from the germline V gene. CDR3 size: 14 residues. CDR3: CASSLTRKEETQYF. CDR3 DNA sequence: TGTGCCAGCAGCCTGACTAGAAAGGAAGAGACCCAGTACTTC.

In this sample, this clone turned up a few times. The chain couples TRBV18 to TRBJ2-2, with D uncertain. This CDR3 contains 12 residues. Germline assignment: CDR1 KGHSH and CDR2 LQKENI. V lost 6 bases and J lost 2, with 4 bases in between. The CDR3 spells CASSANTGELFF. CDR3 in DNA: TGTGCCAGCTCGGCAAACACCGGGGAGCTGTTTTTT.

This clone has just one count. The chain carries TRBV6-5 and TRBJ1-1; 10 nucleotides agree with TRBD1. Germline CDR1 MNHEY, CDR2 SVGAGI. CDR3 length: 13 amino acids. V shed 2 bases, J shed 11 bases, and the junction held 5 bases outside the gene matches. The CDR3 DNA reads as TGTGCCAGCAGTTACACCGGGACAGGGGTTGCTTTCTTT. Protein sequence: CASSYTGTGVAFF.

The chain combines TRBV7-2 with TRBJ2-7; D is perhaps TRBD2 (5 bases). V was clipped by 5 bases and J by 3 bases, with 17 bases between them. Looked up from germline, CDR1 is SGHTA and CDR2 is FQGNSA. The CDR3 consists of 15 residues. CDR3 DNA sequence: TGTGCCAGCAGCCCCCCTAGTGCGGGCCGCTACGAGCAGTACTTC. Translated, it gives CASSPPSAGRYEQYF.

This clone was detected once. The rearrangement uses TRBV29-1 and TRBJ1-1; D ambiguous. Germline V gene lookup returns CDR1 SQVTM and CDR2 ANQGSEA. The CDR3 is 12 residues long. Trimming left V 3 bases short and J 0 bases short, with 5 bases between. CDR3 sequence: CSVDYLNTEAFF. The DNA for the CDR3 is TGCAGCGTTGACTACTTGAACACTGAAGCTTTCTTT.

The gene calls are TRBV6-5 and TRBJ2-1, with a weak D call TRBD1 (6 bases). The V gene lost 8 bases and the J gene lost 9 bases, with 11 bases spanning the gap. Germline CDR1 and CDR2: MNHEY and SVGAGI. This CDR3 is built from 11 residues. The CDR3 here is CASGTRSEQFF. The DNA of the CDR3 is TGTGCCAGCGGGACAAGGAGTGAGCAGTTCTTC.

The chain has TRBV12-1 and TRBJ2-7; TRBD2 is the table's D call, not checked against the DNA. TRBV12-1 is reported as a pseudogene. This CDR3 region has 13 residues. The DNA for the CDR3 is TGTGCCAGCAGCCTCCGGGACTCCTACGAGCAGTACTTC. Protein: CASSLRDSYEQYF.

This chain joins TRBV4-2 and TRBJ2-1, with TRBD2 matching 8 bases. The V segment lost 0 bases and the J segment 0 bases; nucleotides outside the gene matches: 4. The germline gives CDR1 LGHNA, CDR2 YNFKEQ. The CDR3 runs to 17 residues. The CDR3: CASSQDLLAGSYNEQFF. CDR3 DNA sequence: TGTGCCAGCAGCCAAGATCTCCTAGCGGGCTCCTACAATGAGCAGTTCTTC.

Written as DNA, the CDR3 is TGTGCCAGCCGCATTGGATCCAAGGGAGTGATCACTGAAGCTTTCTTT. Protein sequence: CASRIGSKGVITEAFF. The chain employs TRBV19 and TRBJ1-1; D is ambiguous. The V end was cut by 9 bases, the J end by 4 bases, with 24 bases between. Germline CDR1 is LNHDA and CDR2 is SQIVND (reference sequence). The CDR3 covers 16 residues.

This chain connects TRBV29-1 to TRBJ1-2; 7 bases fit TRBD1. This CDR3 spans 11 amino acids. The trim removed 7 bases at V and 11 bases at J, leaving 10 bases unmatched. Per germline, CDR1 SQVTM and CDR2 ANQGSEA. The CDR3 here is CSAGTESRYTF. The CDR3 DNA follows: TGCAGCGCCGGGACAGAGTCGAGATACACCTTC.